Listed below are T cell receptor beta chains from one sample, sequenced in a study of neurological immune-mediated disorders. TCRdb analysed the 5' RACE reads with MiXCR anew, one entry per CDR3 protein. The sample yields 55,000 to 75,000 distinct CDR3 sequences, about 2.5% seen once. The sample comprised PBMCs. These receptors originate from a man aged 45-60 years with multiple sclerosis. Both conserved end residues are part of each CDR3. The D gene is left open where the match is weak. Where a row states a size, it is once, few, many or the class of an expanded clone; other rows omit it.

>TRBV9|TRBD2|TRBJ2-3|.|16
TGTGCCAGCAGCCCCGGGGGGGTCAGAATAACAGATACGCAGTATTTT
CASSPGGVRITDTQYF
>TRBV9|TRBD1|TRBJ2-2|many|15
TGTGCCAGCAGCGTAGGGGACAGCTTCACCGGGGAGCTGTTTTTT
CASSVGDSFTGELFF
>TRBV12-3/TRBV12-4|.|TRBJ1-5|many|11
TGTGCCAGCAGTGGGGGTCAGCCCCAGCATTTT
CASSGGQPQHF
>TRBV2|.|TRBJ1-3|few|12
TGTGCCAGCCGACCCCTTGGAAACACCATATATTTT
CASRPLGNTIYF
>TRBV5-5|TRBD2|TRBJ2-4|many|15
TGTGCCAGCAGCGTTACTAGCGTGTCCAAAAACATTCAGTACTTC
CASSVTSVSKNIQYF
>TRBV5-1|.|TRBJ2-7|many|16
TGCGCCAGCAGCTTGGTTCTCGGGATAAGGTCCTACGAGCAGTACTTC
CASSLVLGIRSYEQYF
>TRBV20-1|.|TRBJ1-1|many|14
TGCAGTGCTAGGTCTGACAGCCGATACACTGAAGCTTTCTTT
CSARSDSRYTEAFF
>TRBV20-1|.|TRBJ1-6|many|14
TGCAGTGCTAGAGATTCCGGCTTTCATTCACCCCTCCACTTT
CSARDSGFHSPLHF
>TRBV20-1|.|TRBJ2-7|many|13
TGCAGTGCTAGTTCTGCAGGGCAGTACGAGCAGTACTTC
CSASSAGQYEQYF
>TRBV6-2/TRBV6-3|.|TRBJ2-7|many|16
TGTGCCACCTCGCCCTTTTTTGGGGACCGATCTTACGAGCAGTACTTC
CATSPFFGDRSYEQYF
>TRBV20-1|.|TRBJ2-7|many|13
TGCAGTGCTACCGCCCGGGGTTCCTACGAGCAGTACTTC
CSATARGSYEQYF
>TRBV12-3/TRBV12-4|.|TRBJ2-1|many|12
TGTGCCAGCAGCACGCAAAGTTGGAGGCAGTTCTTC
CASSTQSWRQFF
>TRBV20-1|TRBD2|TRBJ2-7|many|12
TGCAGTGCTAGAGCGGGAGGGGGCGAGCAGTACTTC
CSARAGGGEQYF
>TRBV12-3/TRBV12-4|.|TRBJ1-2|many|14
TGTGCCAGCACCCGGGACAACTCTAACTATGGCTACACCTTC
CASTRDNSNYGYTF
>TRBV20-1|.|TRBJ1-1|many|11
TGCAGTGCTAGGCGGGCAGCTGAAGCTTTCTTT
CSARRAAEAFF
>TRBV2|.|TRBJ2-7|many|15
TGTGCCAGCAGGAGGGTGACAGAGAACTCCTACGAGCAGTACTTC
CASRRVTENSYEQYF
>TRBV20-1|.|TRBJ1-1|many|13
TGCAGGGCAAGTCCGGACCCGAACACTGAAGCTTTCTTT
CRASPDPNTEAFF
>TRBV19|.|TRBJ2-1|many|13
TGTGCCAGTACCGCAGGAAAAAACAATGAGCAGTTCTTC
CASTAGKNNEQFF
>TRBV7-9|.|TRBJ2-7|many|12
TGTGCCAGCAGCTTAGGTGACTACGAGCAGTACTTC
CASSLGDYEQYF
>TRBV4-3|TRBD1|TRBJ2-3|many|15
TGCGCCAGCAGCCAAAGCCCGGACAGGGCAGATACGCAGTATTTT
CASSQSPDRADTQYF
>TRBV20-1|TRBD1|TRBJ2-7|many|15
TGCAGTGCTAACACAGGGGCTGCGAGCTCCTACGAGCAGTACTTC
CSANTGAASSYEQYF
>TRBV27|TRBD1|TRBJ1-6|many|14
TGTGCCAGCAGACCCGGGACAGTATATTCACCCCTCCACTTT
CASRPGTVYSPLHF
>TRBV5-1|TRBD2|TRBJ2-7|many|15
TGCGCCAGCAGCTTGGTCCCTAGCGGGCAATACGAGCAGTACTTC
CASSLVPSGQYEQYF
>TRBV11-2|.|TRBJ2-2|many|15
TGTGCCAGCAGCTTAGGGACACTGAACACCGGGGAGCTGTTTTTT
CASSLGTLNTGELFF
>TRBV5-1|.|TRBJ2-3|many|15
TGCGCCAGCAGCTTGGCCACGGGGGGCACAGATACGCAGTATTTT
CASSLATGGTDTQYF
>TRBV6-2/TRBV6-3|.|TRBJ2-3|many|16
TGTGCCAGCAGTTACCCCACGGGGGCTGGCACAGATACGCAGTATTTT
CASSYPTGAGTDTQYF
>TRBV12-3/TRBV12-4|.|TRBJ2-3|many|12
TGTGCCAGCAGTCCCGCGGTGAATACGCAGTATTTT
CASSPAVNTQYF
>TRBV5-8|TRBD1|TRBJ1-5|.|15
TGTGCCAGCCACTGGACAGGGCGGGCGGGTCAGCCCCAGCATTTT
CASHWTGRAGQPQHF
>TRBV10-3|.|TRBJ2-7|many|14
TGTGCCATCAGTGACCCGGACAGTGCCTACGAGCAGTACTTC
CAISDPDSAYEQYF
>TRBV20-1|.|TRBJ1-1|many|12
TGCAGTGCTAGGATTGTGCGGACTGAAGCTTTCTTT
CSARIVRTEAFF
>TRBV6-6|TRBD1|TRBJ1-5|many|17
TGTGCCAGCACTGCCTACACAGGGGGCGAAAGCAATCAGCCCCAGCATTTT
CASTAYTGGESNQPQHF
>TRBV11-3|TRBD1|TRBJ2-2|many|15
TGTGCCAGCAGCCAAGGGGGCGCTGGCACCGGGGAGCTGTTTTTT
CASSQGGAGTGELFF
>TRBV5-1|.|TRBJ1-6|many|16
TGCGCCAGCAGTCCTGTAGGTGGCAGGCTAAATTCACCCCTCCACTTT
CASSPVGGRLNSPLHF
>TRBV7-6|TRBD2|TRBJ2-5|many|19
TGTGCCAGCAGCTTAGGAGGACTAGCGGGGGGGATTAGGACGGAGACCCAGTACTTC
CASSLGGLAGGIRTETQYF
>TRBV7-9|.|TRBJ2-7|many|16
TGTGCCAGCAGCTCAGGCGGGACGCTACTCTCCTACGAGCAGTACTTC
CASSSGGTLLSYEQYF
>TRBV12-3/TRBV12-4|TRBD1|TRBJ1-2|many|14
TGTGCCAGCAGCCAAATGACAGGGGCCTATGGCTACACCTTC
CASSQMTGAYGYTF
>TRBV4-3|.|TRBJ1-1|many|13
TGCGCCAGCAGCCTGGCCAGGTACACTGAAGCTTTCTTT
CASSLARYTEAFF
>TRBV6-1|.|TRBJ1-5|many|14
TGTGCCAGCAGCCTTCAGGGTAGCAATCAGCCCCAGCATTTT
CASSLQGSNQPQHF
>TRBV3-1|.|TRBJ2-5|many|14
TGTGCCAGCAGCCAAGCGCAGCGAACGGGGACCCAGTACTTC
CASSQAQRTGTQYF
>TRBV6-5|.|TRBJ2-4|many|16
TGTGCCAGCAGTTCAACCGGGGCGAGGACCAAAAACATTCAGTACTTC
CASSSTGARTKNIQYF
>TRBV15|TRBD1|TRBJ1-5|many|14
TGTGCCACCAGCAAGACAGGGACTAACCAGCCCCAGCATTTT
CATSKTGTNQPQHF
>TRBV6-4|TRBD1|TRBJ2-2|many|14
TGTGCCAGCAGCAGGGACAGGGGCGCCGGGGAGCTGTTTTTT
CASSRDRGAGELFF
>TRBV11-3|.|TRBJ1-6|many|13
TGTGCCAGCAGCTTTAGCAGAAATTCACCCCTCCACTTT
CASSFSRNSPLHF
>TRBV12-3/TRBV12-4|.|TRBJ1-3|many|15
TGTGCCAGCAGGAAAGGGACCCGGACTGGAAACACCATATATTTT
CASRKGTRTGNTIYF
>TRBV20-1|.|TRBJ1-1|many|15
TGCAGTCCAGCCATGAGGGGGAGTAGGAACACTGAAGCTTTCTTT
CSPAMRGSRNTEAFF